The 30 T cell receptor beta chains below all came from one sample that was sequenced in a study of blood T cell repertoires in COVID-19. TCRdb's table, derived via immunoSEQ multiplex PCR, lists solely in-frame clones and lacks some. The table has approximately 250,000 clones, around 88% seen once. Sequencing was done on a sample of PBMCs or T cells enriched from blood (not recorded which). Receptors originate from a woman aged 40 to 55 with acute COVID-19.

The genes are TRBV24-1 and TRBJ1-2; 9 bases are a match to TRBD1. Germline V gives CDR1 KGHDR, CDR2 SFDVKD. CDR3 length: 13 residues. The ends lost 5 bases at V and 8 bases at J; junction bases unmatched: 5. The CDR3 DNA is TGTGCCACCAGTGCTAGGACAGGGGAGGGCTACACCTTC. Amino acid sequence: CATSARTGEGYTF.

CDR3 residues: CASSLAGGGGTEAFF. CDR3 sequence (DNA): TGTGCCAGCAGCTTAGCGGGGGGAGGGGGCACTGAAGCTTTCTTT. The genes are TRBV7-8 and TRBJ1-1; weak D call: TRBD1 (6 bases). Per germline, CDR1 SGHVS and CDR2 FQNEAQ. This CDR3 comprises 15 residues. Trimming shortened V by 0 bases and J by 4 bases, and 12 bases separated the two germline ends.

This clone was found a few times. The same CDR3 also results from other DNA sequences found in this sample. The chain combines TRBV7-8 with TRBJ1-2, with D possibly TRBD1 on 5 matching bases. CDR1 SGHVS and CDR2 FQNEAQ come from the germline V gene. With 5 bases removed from V and 5 bases from J, the gap between germline ends came to 12 bases. The CDR3 covers 13 residues. DNA for the CDR3: TGTGCCAGCAGCCCTCCGGGACTGTATGGCTACACCTTC. Translation gives CASSPPGLYGYTF.

This clone occurred once. The V and J genes are TRBV2 and TRBJ2-2, with D tentatively TRBD2 (6 bases). The CDR3 extends over 15 amino acids. The germline V gene has CDR1 SNHLY and CDR2 FYNNEI. Trimming shortened V by 3 bases and J by 1 base, and 9 bases separated the two germline ends. In DNA form, the CDR3 reads TGTGCCAGCAGTGATGATAGCGGGAACACCGGGGAGCTGTTTTTT. This gives the protein CASSDDSGNTGELFF.

The J gene is TRBJ2-2, the V gene TRBV4-2; a weak D match, TRBD2 (5 bases). The V end lost 4 bases, the J end lost 5 bases, and 5 bases lay between the germline ends. CDR1 is LGHNA and CDR2 is YNFKEQ in the germline V gene. CDR3 length: 12 amino acids. The DNA for the CDR3 is TGTGCCAGCAGCCGGACTACCGGGGAGCTGTTTTTT. Encoded protein: CASSRTTGELFF.

On this clone: This same CDR3 is encoded by further DNA sequences in the sample. The rearrangement uses TRBV11-2 and TRBJ2-1, with TRBD2 identical over 10 bases. This CDR3 has 15 residues. V lost 2 bases to trimming and J lost 2 bases; unmatched junction nucleotides: 0. Germline lookup yields CDR1 SGHAT and CDR2 FQNNGV. Here the CDR3 DNA reads TGTGCCAGCAGCTTAACTAGCGGGACCTACAATGAGCAGTTCTTC. This encodes CASSLTSGTYNEQFF.

DNA of the CDR3: TGCAGCGTTAGGAGCTCTGGGGCCAACGTCCTGACTTTC. It specifies CSVRSSGANVLTF. This chain joins TRBV29-1 and TRBJ2-6; D remains unclear. This CDR3 has 13 amino acids. Trimming cost V 5 bases and J 0 bases, with 5 bases left between them. Germline CDR1 SQVTM, CDR2 ANQGSEA. The complete variable domain, with remaining parts taken from reference TRBV29-1 and TRBJ2-6, reads SAVISQKPSRDICQRGTSLTIQCQVDSQVTMMFWYRQQPGQSLTLIATANQGSEATYESGFVIDKFPISRPNLTFSTLTVSNMSPEDSSIYLCSVRSSGANVLTFGAGSRLTVL.

The genes are TRBV5-8 and TRBJ1-1; TRBD1 agrees at 8 bases. Trimming cost V 0 bases and J 5 bases; bases outside gene matches: 3. The CDR3 loop spans 14 amino acids. The germline CDR1 and CDR2 sequences are SGHTS and YDEGEE. CDR3 sequence: CASSLVRGRTEAFF. DNA for the CDR3: TGTGCCAGCAGCTTGGTCAGGGGGCGGACTGAAGCTTTCTTT.

The rearrangement links TRBV4-2 to TRBJ2-3; D remains ambiguous. Trimming stripped 4 bases from V and 8 bases from J, with 10 bases between. There are 12 residues in the CDR3. Germline V gene lookup returns CDR1 LGHNA and CDR2 YNFKEQ. Here the CDR3 DNA reads TGTGCCAGCAGCCGCCCGTACGGTACGCAGTATTTT. Amino acid sequence: CASSRPYGTQYF.

The chain's CDR3 is CASSIGAGTYEQYF. The CDR3 DNA reads as TGTGCCAGTAGTATAGGGGCAGGGACCTACGAGCAGTACTTC. The chain recombines TRBV19 with TRBJ2-7, with D possibly TRBD1 on 5 matching bases. Germline-derived CDR1 and CDR2 are LNHDA and SQIVND (reference sequence). The CDR3 sequence is 14 residues long. V was clipped by 1 base and J by 2 bases, with 9 bases between them.

CDR3 coding DNA: TGCAGTGCTAGTACTCGGACAGGGGACAATCAGCCCCAGCATTTT. The encoded protein is CSASTRTGDNQPQHF. V is TRBV20-1 and J is TRBJ1-5; 9 nucleotides match TRBD1. The CDR3 loop spans 15 amino acids. CDR1 and CDR2 (germline): DFQATT, SNEGSKA (reference sequence). Trimming cost V 3 bases and J 3 bases; bases outside gene matches: 6.

The V gene is TRBV19, the J gene TRBJ1-5, with unresolved D. There are 15 residues in the CDR3. Germline CDR1 reads LNHDA; CDR2 reads SQIVND (reference sequence). Between the trimmed V and J ends, which lost 7 bases and 1 base, there was a span of 14 bases. The CDR3, as DNA: TGTGCCAGTACCCTAGACGGGAAAAGCAATCAGCCCCAGCATTTT. Protein product: CASTLDGKSNQPQHF.

The chain couples TRBV10-1 to TRBJ2-1; the match to TRBD2 covers 15 bases. From germline, CDR1 is WNHNN and CDR2 SYGVQD (reference sequence). V trimming: 3 bases; J trimming: 4 bases; junction bases outside the gene matches: 4. CDR3 length: 17 residues. The DNA of the CDR3 is TGCGCCAGCAGTGAAGGACTAGCGGGAGGGAGGTACAATGAGCAGTTCTTC. Protein sequence: CASSEGLAGGRYNEQFF.

The chain employs TRBV18 and TRBJ2-2; 7 positions agree with TRBD1. The CDR3 has 17 residues. Trimming cost V 6 bases and J 1 base; bases outside gene matches: 11. Germline V gene lookup returns CDR1 KGHSH and CDR2 LQKENI. The CDR3 DNA is TGTGCCAGCTCCCTTTTTTCCGGGACAGAGAACACCGGGGAGCTGTTTTTT. This translates into CASSLFSGTENTGELFF.

CDR3 nucleotides: TGTGCCAGCAGCCGTAGCGGGGGGTCCCCACCCGGGGAGCTGTTTTTT. It specifies CASSRSGGSPPGELFF. The rearrangement links TRBV7-2 to TRBJ2-2; TRBD2 aligns across 10 bases. CDR1 is SGHTA and CDR2 is FQGNSA in the germline V gene. The ends lost 5 bases at V and 6 bases at J; junction bases unmatched: 9. This CDR3 spans 16 amino acids.

The rearrangement links TRBV11-3 to TRBJ1-2; D is possibly TRBD1 (6 bases). V was shortened by 5 bases and J by 4 bases, with 20 bases between the two germline ends. The germline gives CDR1 SGHNT, CDR2 YENEEA. This CDR3 has 16 amino acids. Here the CDR3 reads CASSVRDNVEAYGYTF. CDR3 nucleotide sequence: TGTGCCAGCAGCGTCCGGGACAATGTAGAGGCCTATGGCTACACCTTC.

The genes are TRBV6-5 and TRBJ2-7; D may be TRBD1 (6 bases). Germline CDR1 and CDR2: MNHEY and SVGAGI. The CDR3 contains 16 residues. V lost 0 bases and J 2 bases, leaving 14 bases between the germline ends. CDR3 in amino acids: CASSYSPGATPYEQYF. DNA of the CDR3: TGTGCCAGCAGTTACTCGCCAGGGGCTACCCCCTACGAGCAGTACTTC.

This chain links TRBV24-1 with TRBJ1-6; no firm D call. The germline V and J ends were trimmed by 0 bases and 2 bases, with 13 bases remaining between them. CDR3 length equals 18 residues. Per the germline V gene, CDR1 is KGHDR and CDR2 is SFDVKD. CDR3 loop: CATSDLRRTGTYNSPLHF. CDR3 nucleotides: TGTGCCACCAGTGATTTGAGGCGGACTGGCACCTATAATTCACCCCTCCACTTT.

The chain couples TRBV2 to TRBJ1-2; perhaps TRBD1 as D (6 bases). V lost 3 bases to trimming and J lost 2 bases, with 10 bases between them. Germline CDR1 and CDR2: SNHLY and FYNNEI. This CDR3 has 14 amino acids. The CDR3 sequence is CASSEAQGNYGYTF. CDR3 nucleotides: TGTGCCAGCAGTGAGGCGCAGGGGAACTATGGCTACACCTTC.

This chain connects TRBV2 to TRBJ2-7, with a weak D call TRBD1 (6 bases). Germline CDR1 SNHLY, CDR2 FYNNEI. The ends were cut back, 5 bases at V and 6 bases at J, with 11 bases in the middle. This CDR3 spans 12 amino acids. This CDR3 is CASSLDRTEQYF. The CDR3 DNA reads as TGTGCCAGCAGTCTTGACAGGACCGAGCAGTACTTC.

The chain is built from TRBV5-4 and TRBJ2-7, with D maybe TRBD2 (5 bases). Germline CDR1 is SGHNT and CDR2 is YYREEE (reference sequence). V was trimmed by 6 bases and J by 0 bases, leaving 16 bases between them. CDR3 size: 15 residues. This CDR3 is CASTIDGMSSYEQYV. The CDR3 DNA is TGTGCCAGCACCATCGACGGGATGAGCTCCTACGAGCAGTACGTC.

In its sample, this clone was seen once. The chain links TRBV27 to TRBJ1-5; no clear D. In germline, CDR1 is MNHEY, CDR2 SMNVEV (reference sequence). Trimming left V 6 bases short and J 9 bases short, with 9 bases between. This CDR3 region has 11 residues. This chain's CDR3 is CASSLSRPQHF. The CDR3 DNA is TGTGCCAGCAGCCTAAGTCGGCCCCAGCATTTT.

This clone was recorded a few times. The chain recombines TRBV5-1 with TRBJ2-3; 10 bases are a match to TRBD2. Germline V gene data show CDR1 as SGHRS and CDR2 as YFSETQ. Unmatched junction bases numbered 2, after V lost 4 bases and J lost 6 bases. The CDR3 totals 13 residues. The CDR3 DNA sequence: TGCGCCAGCAGCGGGACTAGCGAGGATACGCAGTATTTT. Its translation: CASSGTSEDTQYF.

The chain recombines TRBV3-1 (or the pseudogene TRBV3-2) with TRBJ2-3, with TRBD2 identical over 8 bases. Germline V CDR1 and CDR2: LGHDT, YNNKEL (reference sequence). The V and J ends lost 4 bases and 0 bases, in that order; junction bases with no gene match: 3. The CDR3 runs to 15 residues. This chain's CDR3 is CASSPLAVSTDTQYF. The DNA of the CDR3 is TGTGCCAGCAGCCCACTAGCGGTCAGCACAGATACGCAGTATTTT.

This chain joins TRBV3-1 (or the pseudogene TRBV3-2) and TRBJ1-5, with a possible D match to TRBD1 (5 bases). V was clipped by 5 bases and J by 5 bases, with 10 bases between them. Germline loops: CDR1 LGHDT, CDR2 YNNKEL (reference sequence). The CDR3 has 13 amino acids. The CDR3 protein is CASSWGRDQPQHF. DNA for the CDR3: TGTGCCAGCAGCTGGGGCAGGGATCAGCCCCAGCATTTT.

This rearrangement joins TRBV5-4 to TRBJ1-2; the D is unclear. The CDR3 runs 12 residues. V was pared by 2 bases and J by 6 bases, with 8 bases between. CDR1 SGHNT and CDR2 YYREEE come from the germline V gene (reference sequence). CDR3 in DNA: TGTGCCAGCAGCTTAAGAGTCGATGGCTACACCTTC. Amino acid sequence: CASSLRVDGYTF.

The gene calls are TRBV27 and TRBJ2-7; maybe TRBD1 (6 bases). The CDR3 loop spans 11 amino acids. Trimming left V 8 bases short and J 9 bases short, with 14 bases between. Germline CDR1 MNHEY, CDR2 SMNVEV (reference sequence). The CDR3 loop is CASAGTSVQYF. The CDR3 region has the DNA TGTGCCAGCGCCGGGACATCGGTGCAGTACTTC.

This clone was picked up one time. The chain joins TRBV24-1 to TRBJ2-1, with 7 bases aligning to TRBD1. CDR3 length equals 12 residues. The V and J ends lost 7 bases and 9 bases, in that order; junction bases with no gene match: 5. Per the germline V gene, CDR1 is KGHDR and CDR2 is SFDVKD. In DNA, the CDR3 is TGTGCCACCAGCGCGACAGGGCTTGAGCAGTTCTTC. Its protein is CATSATGLEQFF.

This clone occurred once. The chain joins TRBV11-2 to TRBJ2-7; D perhaps matches TRBD2 (5 bases). V lost 5 bases to trimming and J lost 5 bases, with 13 bases between them. The germline V gene has CDR1 SGHAT and CDR2 FQNNGV. This CDR3 has 13 amino acids. The CDR3 region is CASSPLGLHEQYV. CDR3 nucleotide sequence: TGTGCCAGCAGCCCCCTTGGACTCCACGAGCAGTACGTC.

Regarding this clone: The germline gene is not matched at one end of the junction; a read error may be the cause. The genes are TRBV14 and TRBJ2-2; 7 nucleotides align to TRBD2. The CDR3 runs to 14 residues. Germline assignment: CDR1 SGHDN and CDR2 FVKESK. The CDR3 protein is CASRSLAKTGELFF. CDR3 bases: TGTGCCAGCAGATCACTAGCGAAGACCGGGGAGCTGTTTTTT.